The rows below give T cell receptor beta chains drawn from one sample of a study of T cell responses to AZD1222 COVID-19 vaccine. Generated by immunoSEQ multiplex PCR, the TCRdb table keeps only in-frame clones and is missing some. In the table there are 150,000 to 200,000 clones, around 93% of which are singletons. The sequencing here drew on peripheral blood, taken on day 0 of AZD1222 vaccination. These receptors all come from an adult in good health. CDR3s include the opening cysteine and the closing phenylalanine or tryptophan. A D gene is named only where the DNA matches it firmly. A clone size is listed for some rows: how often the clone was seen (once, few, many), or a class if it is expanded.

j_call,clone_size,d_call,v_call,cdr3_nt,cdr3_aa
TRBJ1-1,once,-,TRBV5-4,TGTGCCAGCAGATCCGGACAGATGAACACTGAAGCTTTCTTT,CASRSGQMNTEAFF
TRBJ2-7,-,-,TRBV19,TGTGCCAGTAGTATGGAAGGGAGCTCCTACGAGCAGTACTTC,CASSMEGSSYEQYF
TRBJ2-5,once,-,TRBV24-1,TGTGCCACCAGTGCGGCAAGCCAAGAGACCCAGTACTTC,CATSAASQETQYF
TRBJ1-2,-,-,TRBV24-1,TGTGCCACCAGCCTGGGGGGGGACCTTAACTATGGCTACACCTTC,CATSLGGDLNYGYTF
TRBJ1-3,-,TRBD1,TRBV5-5,TGTGCCAGCTTCCCCGGGACAGCGAGGGGAAACACCATATATTTT,CASFPGTARGNTIYF
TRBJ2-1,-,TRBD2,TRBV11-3,TGTGCCAGCGGTCGGGGGGGTGAGCAGTTCTTC,CASGRGGEQFF
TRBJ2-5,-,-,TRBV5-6,TGTGCCAGCAGCCAACAGCAAGAGACCCAGTACTTC,CASSQQQETQYF
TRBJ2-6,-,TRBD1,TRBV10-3,TGTGCCATCAGTGAGTCACCGGGACAGGGGGTTGGGGCCAACGTCCTGACTTTC,CAISESPGQGVGANVLTF
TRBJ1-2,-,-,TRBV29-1,TGCAGCGTTGCCGGATCCCGGAACAACTATGGCTACACCTTC,CSVAGSRNNYGYTF
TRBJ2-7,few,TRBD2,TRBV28,TGTGCCAGCAGTTTAGTAGGAGCGGGATTCCTCTCCTACGAGCAGTACTTC,CASSLVGAGFLSYEQYF
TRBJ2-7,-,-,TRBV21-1,TGTGCCAGCACCCGGCCTCTATGCGAGCAGTACTTC,CASTRPLCEQYF
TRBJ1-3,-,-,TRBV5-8,TGTGCCAGCAGCTTGGACGTCTCTGGAAACACCATATATTTT,CASSLDVSGNTIYF
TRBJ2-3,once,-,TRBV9,TGTGCCAGCAGCGTCGGACCGCCCAAAGATACGCAGTATTTT,CASSVGPPKDTQYF
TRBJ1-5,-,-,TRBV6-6,TGTGCCAGCAGTTACAGGGCGGGGCGGGGTCAGCCCCAGCATTTT,CASSYRAGRGQPQHF
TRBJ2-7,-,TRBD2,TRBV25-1,TGTGCCAGCAGTGACTCTAGCGGCAGCTACGAGCAGTACTTC,CASSDSSGSYEQYF
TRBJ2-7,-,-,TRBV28,TGTGCCAGCAGTTTAAGGCGGACCTACGAGCAGTACTTC,CASSLRRTYEQYF
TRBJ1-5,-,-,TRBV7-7,TGTGCTAGCATCTTACAACCTCAGCCCCAGCATTTT,CASILQPQPQHF
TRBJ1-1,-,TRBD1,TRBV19,TGTGCCAGTAGTCCAAGGGGGCTTATGAACACTGAAGCTTTCTTT,CASSPRGLMNTEAFF
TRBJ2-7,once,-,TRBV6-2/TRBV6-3,TGTGCCAGCAGTCAGGGTACCGAGCAGTACTTC,CASSQGTEQYF
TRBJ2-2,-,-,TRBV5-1,TGCGCCAGCAGCGGGGTAGCGTTGAACACCGGGGAGCTGTTTTTT,CASSGVALNTGELFF
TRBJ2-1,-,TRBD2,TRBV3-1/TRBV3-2,TGTGCCAGCAGCCAAGAAGGCCCCCTAGCGGGAGGAAACAATGAGCAGTTCTTC,CASSQEGPLAGGNNEQFF
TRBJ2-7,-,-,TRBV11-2,TGTGCCAGCAGCTTAGGCGGTACCTACGAGCAGTACTTC,CASSLGGTYEQYF
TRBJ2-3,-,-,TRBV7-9,TGTGCTTCAAGCAGCACAGATACGCAGTATTTT,CASSSTDTQYF
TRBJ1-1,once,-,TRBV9,TGTGCCAGCAGCGTAGTTCCGACGGACACTGAAGCTTTCTTT,CASSVVPTDTEAFF
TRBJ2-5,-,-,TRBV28,TGTGCCAGCAGTTTACAGGTGATAGCAACCGAGACCCAGTACTTC,CASSLQVIATETQYF
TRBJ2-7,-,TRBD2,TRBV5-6,TGTGCCAGCAGCTTGCAGTCTGGGGGGGGCGAGCAGTACTTC,CASSLQSGGGEQYF
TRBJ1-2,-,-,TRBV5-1,TGCGCCAGCAGCGGAGGGGGATTCAACTATGGCTACACCTTC,CASSGGGFNYGYTF
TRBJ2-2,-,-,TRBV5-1,TGCGCCAGCAGCAAGGGGGACCGATACACCGGGGAGCTGTTTTTT,CASSKGDRYTGELFF
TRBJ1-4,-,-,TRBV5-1,TGCGCCAGCAGCTTAGGGACAAATAATGAAAAACTGTTTTTT,CASSLGTNNEKLFF
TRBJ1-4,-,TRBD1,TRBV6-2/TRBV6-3,TGTGCCAGCAGTTCCATACCGGGACAGGGACATGAAAAACTGTTTTTT,CASSSIPGQGHEKLFF
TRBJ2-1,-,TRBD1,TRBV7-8,TGTGCCAGCAGCTTAGGACAGGGTAGAAATGAGCAGTTCTTC,CASSLGQGRNEQFF
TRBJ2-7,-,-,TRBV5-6,TGTGCCAGCAGCTTGGATGAACAGGGCGAATTCTTC,CASSLDEQGEFF
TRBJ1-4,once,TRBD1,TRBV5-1,TGCGCCAGCAGTCCCGGACAGGGGAGTGAAAAACTGTTTTTT,CASSPGQGSEKLFF
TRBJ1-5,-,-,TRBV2,TGTGCCAGCAGTGCTGACTTTAGCAATCAGCCCCAGCATTTT,CASSADFSNQPQHF
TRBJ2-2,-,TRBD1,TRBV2,TGTGCCAGCAGGCTGGACAGGGTTAAGGCCGGGGAGCTGTTTTTT,CASRLDRVKAGELFF
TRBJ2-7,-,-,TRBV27,TGTGCCAGCAGTTCTTATCGGACAGTCTCCTTGAGCTCCTACGAGCAGTACTTC,CASSSYRTVSLSSYEQYF
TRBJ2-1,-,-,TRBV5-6,TGTGCCAGCAGCTCGCCTGAGGGAGGGCAGTTCTTC,CASSSPEGGQFF
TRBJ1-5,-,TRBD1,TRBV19,TGTGCCAGTAGTATGAACGGACAGGCCAATCAGCCCCAGCATTTT,CASSMNGQANQPQHF
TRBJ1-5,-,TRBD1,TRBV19,TGTGCCAGTAGTGGGACAGGGGCCAATCAGCCCCAGCATTTT,CASSGTGANQPQHF
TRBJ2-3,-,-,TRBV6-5,TGTGCCAGCATGGCGACTAGGGGCACAGATACGCAGTATTTT,CASMATRGTDTQYF
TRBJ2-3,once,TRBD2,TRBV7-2,TGTGCCAGCAGCTCTACTAGCGGCCGCACAGATACGCAGTATTTT,CASSSTSGRTDTQYF
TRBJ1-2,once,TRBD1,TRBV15,TGTGCCACCAGCAGAGGCCAGGGGGACAACTATGGCTACACCTTC,CATSRGQGDNYGYTF